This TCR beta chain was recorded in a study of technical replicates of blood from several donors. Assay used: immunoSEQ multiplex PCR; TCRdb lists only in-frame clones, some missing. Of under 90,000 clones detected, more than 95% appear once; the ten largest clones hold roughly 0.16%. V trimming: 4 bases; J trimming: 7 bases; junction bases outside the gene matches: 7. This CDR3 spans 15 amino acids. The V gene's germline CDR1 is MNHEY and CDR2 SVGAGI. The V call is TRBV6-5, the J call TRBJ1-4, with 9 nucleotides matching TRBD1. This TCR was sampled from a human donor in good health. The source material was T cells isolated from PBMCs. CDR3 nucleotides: TGTGCCAGCAGTTCCCGGACAGGGGCGGGTGAAAAACTGTTTTTT. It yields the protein CASSSRTGAGEKLFF.